The sequence of this TCR beta chain was determined in a study of spatial heterogeneity in lung cancer. Study-level points and caveats: Higher tumor mutation counts went along with higher counts of expanded intratumoral alpha and beta TCRs.

Unique molecular identifiers, one per molecule, were present on every TCR cDNA molecule. From the 5' RACE reads, TCRdb called clonotypes with MiXCR, one entry per CDR3 protein. Among approximately 1,600 distinct CDR3 sequences listed, around 20% were seen once. This sample's time point: sample taken at primary tumor resection. Sequencing covered unsorted whole RNA taken from tumor, nontumor lung or frozen PBMC. This clonotype is classed as medium-sized. Its specificity is not known. Germline lookup yields CDR1 MNHEY and CDR2 SMNVEV (reference sequence). The CDR3 is 14 residues long. Unmatched junction bases numbered 6, after V lost 5 bases and J lost 3 bases.

The TCR originated in a male donor with early-stage non-small cell lung cancer. The sample here was lung tumor tissue, taken at surgery. V usage is TRBV27 and J usage is TRBJ2-7; TRBD2 aligns across 8 bases. Written as DNA, the CDR3 is TGTGCCAGCAGTCCCTTAGCGGGAAGCTACGAGCAGTACTTC. It translates to CASSPLAGSYEQYF.